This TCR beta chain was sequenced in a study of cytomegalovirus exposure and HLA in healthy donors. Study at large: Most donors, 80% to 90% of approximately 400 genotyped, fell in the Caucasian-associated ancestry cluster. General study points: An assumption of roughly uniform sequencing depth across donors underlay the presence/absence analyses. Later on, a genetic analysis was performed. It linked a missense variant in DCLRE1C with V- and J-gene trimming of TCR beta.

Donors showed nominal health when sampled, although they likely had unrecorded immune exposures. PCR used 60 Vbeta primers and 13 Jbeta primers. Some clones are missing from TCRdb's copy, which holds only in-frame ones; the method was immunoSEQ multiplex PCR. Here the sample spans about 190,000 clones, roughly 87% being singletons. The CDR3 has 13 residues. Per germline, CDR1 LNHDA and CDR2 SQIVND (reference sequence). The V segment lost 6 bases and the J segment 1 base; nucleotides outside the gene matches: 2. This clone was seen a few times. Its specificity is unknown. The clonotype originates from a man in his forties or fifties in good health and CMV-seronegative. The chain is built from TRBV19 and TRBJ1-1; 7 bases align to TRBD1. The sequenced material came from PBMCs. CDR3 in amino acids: CASSGDRNTEAFF. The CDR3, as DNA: TGTGCCAGTAGCGGGGACAGGAACACTGAAGCTTTCTTT.